This T cell receptor (beta chain) was recorded in a study of T cell repertoires in cytomegalovirus infection. The overall study: It can be stated that public TCR beta signatures indicated CMV infection as well as a matching HLA type.

This clonotype was counted between two and nine times. What it binds is not known. Each CDR3 protein gets one entry after TCRdb re-called the reads with MiXCR. Of some 600,000 distinct CDR3 sequences listed, 20% to 30% were seen once; the top ten hold 7% to 9%. Findings and caveats of the study: The cumulative frequency of public TCR beta families distinguished individuals who carried CMV together with the relevant HLA. Ex vivo, HLA-C-restricted CMV-specific TCR beta clonotypes prevailed over the rest of the response.

V lost 5 bases and J 8 bases, leaving 10 bases between the germline ends. The CDR3 is 12 amino acids. The germline V gene has CDR1 SGHAT and CDR2 FQNNGV. The source of this sequence is a human donor in good health (CMV status not recorded). Some clones in this sample may be carry-over from other donors' samples. V usage is TRBV11-2 and J usage is TRBJ2-1, with D hard to call. What was sequenced was CD8+ T cells from PBMCs. This chain's CDR3 is CASSVTGDEQFF. As DNA, the CDR3 is TGTGCCAGCAGCGTGACGGGTGATGAGCAGTTCTTC.